These T cell receptor beta chains were read from a single sample in a study of cytomegalovirus exposure and HLA in healthy donors. The assay was immunoSEQ multiplex PCR, and TCRdb's table has in-frame clones only and misses some. The sample contains around 94,000 clones, roughly 78% of which appear only once. Sequenced material: PBMCs. The receptors were gathered from a woman aged 40 to 50 in good health and CMV-seropositive. Each CDR3 is given with its conserved first and last residue. D genes are given only for firm matches.

J gene: TRBJ2-3; V gene: TRBV6-5; D gene: -; CDR3 protein: CASSFLTGSTDTQYF
J gene: TRBJ2-7; V gene: TRBV28; D gene: -; CDR3 protein: CASSSDLWEQYF
J gene: TRBJ2-2; V gene: TRBV6-5; D gene: TRBD1; CDR3 protein: CASSFGTAPGELFF
J gene: TRBJ1-3; V gene: TRBV27; D gene: -; CDR3 protein: CARRQLSTGNTIYF
J gene: -; V gene: TRBV5-4; D gene: TRBD1; CDR3 protein: CASSLVGTGVHEQYF
J gene: TRBJ2-7; V gene: TRBV11-2; D gene: -; CDR3 protein: CASSLEVGGTYEQYF
J gene: TRBJ2-2; V gene: TRBV6-5; D gene: -; CDR3 protein: CASRIRRAGELFF
J gene: TRBJ2-1; V gene: TRBV5-1; D gene: -; CDR3 protein: CASSLAPGSTYNEQFF
J gene: TRBJ2-7; V gene: TRBV4-2; D gene: -; CDR3 protein: CASSQDQFSGNYEQYF
J gene: TRBJ1-3; V gene: TRBV9; D gene: -; CDR3 protein: CASSVDPSSGNTIYF
J gene: TRBJ2-1; V gene: TRBV7-8; D gene: -; CDR3 protein: CASSLASRGHYNEQFF
J gene: TRBJ1-5; V gene: TRBV29-1; D gene: -; CDR3 protein: CSAGASQPQHF
J gene: TRBJ2-3; V gene: TRBV27; D gene: TRBD2; CDR3 protein: CASSLLAGPDTQYF
J gene: TRBJ2-3; V gene: TRBV7-6; D gene: -; CDR3 protein: CASSLGSRDTQYF
J gene: TRBJ2-5; V gene: TRBV6-1; D gene: TRBD2; CDR3 protein: CASSESLSGSHETQYF
J gene: TRBJ1-2; V gene: TRBV7-2; D gene: TRBD1; CDR3 protein: CASNLGDRGRGYTF
J gene: TRBJ2-2; V gene: TRBV4-2; D gene: -; CDR3 protein: CASSRRLNTGELFF
J gene: TRBJ2-6; V gene: TRBV6-4; D gene: -; CDR3 protein: CASSDSSGTGANVLTF
J gene: TRBJ1-2; V gene: TRBV13; D gene: -; CDR3 protein: CASSLASGASGYTF
J gene: TRBJ2-1; V gene: TRBV5-5; D gene: -; CDR3 protein: CASSTHQRLSSYNEQFF
J gene: TRBJ2-7; V gene: TRBV11-3; D gene: -; CDR3 protein: CASSFEGLGEQYF
J gene: TRBJ1-1; V gene: TRBV27; D gene: -; CDR3 protein: CASSLRGGTDSVYDTEAFF
J gene: -; V gene: TRBV29-1; D gene: -; CDR3 protein: CSVGTHGSSYEQYF
J gene: TRBJ1-1; V gene: TRBV5-8; D gene: -; CDR3 protein: CASSLDGRADTEAFF
J gene: TRBJ2-1; V gene: TRBV30; D gene: TRBD2; CDR3 protein: CACLRGEGIYEQFF
J gene: TRBJ2-1; V gene: TRBV7-2; D gene: -; CDR3 protein: CASSPQQRTAPFF
J gene: TRBJ2-7; V gene: TRBV7-2; D gene: TRBD2; CDR3 protein: CASSLEETGTSGLPYEQYF
J gene: TRBJ2-1; V gene: TRBV6-5; D gene: TRBD2; CDR3 protein: CASSSPGLARHEQFF
J gene: TRBJ2-7; V gene: TRBV7-9; D gene: -; CDR3 protein: CASSLGRSAYEQYF
J gene: TRBJ1-3; V gene: TRBV13; D gene: -; CDR3 protein: CASRTYGISSGNTIYF
J gene: TRBJ1-4; V gene: TRBV27; D gene: -; CDR3 protein: CASSLSKGLPAEKLFF
J gene: TRBJ2-7; V gene: TRBV4-3; D gene: -; CDR3 protein: CASSQVDKTGYEQYF
J gene: -; V gene: TRBV7-2; D gene: TRBD1; CDR3 protein: CASSLVGTENYEQYF
J gene: TRBJ1-2; V gene: TRBV29-1; D gene: TRBD1; CDR3 protein: CSVEDLGTGKGIANYGYTF
J gene: TRBJ2-2; V gene: TRBV19; D gene: -; CDR3 protein: CASSSGGEGNTNTGELFF
J gene: TRBJ2-1; V gene: TRBV2; D gene: -; CDR3 protein: CASILGGYNEQFF
J gene: TRBJ2-7; V gene: TRBV19; D gene: TRBD1; CDR3 protein: CASSITGDSYEQYF
J gene: TRBJ2-1; V gene: TRBV19; D gene: TRBD1; CDR3 protein: CASRRTGEEQFF
J gene: TRBJ2-1; V gene: TRBV7-8; D gene: -; CDR3 protein: CASSLVASEQFF
J gene: TRBJ2-1; V gene: TRBV4-2; D gene: -; CDR3 protein: CASSQTTNPEQFF
J gene: TRBJ2-7; V gene: TRBV2; D gene: TRBD1; CDR3 protein: CASSGQGSSYEQYF
J gene: TRBJ1-1; V gene: TRBV4-1; D gene: TRBD1; CDR3 protein: CASSQFTGERGSGNTEAFF